This TCR beta chain was identified in a study of blood T cell repertoires in COVID-19. Germline CDR1 reads LNHDA; CDR2 reads SQIVND (reference sequence). The CDR3 spans 15 residues. J lost 4 bases, V lost 6 bases, and 5 bases had no gene match. The protocol was immunoSEQ multiplex PCR, while the TCRdb copy is restricted to in-frame clones and leaves out a portion. Of about 260,000 clones listed, more than 80% are singletons. J is TRBJ1-5 and V is TRBV19; 11 bases are a match to TRBD1. This sequence originates from a woman aged 40 to 55 with acute or convalescent COVID-19. Sequenced sample: peripheral blood. The CDR3, as DNA: TGTGCCAGTAGCCGTGGGACAGGGGGAAATCAGCCCCAGCATTTT. It yields the protein CASSRGTGGNQPQHF.